This T cell receptor (beta chain) was captured by sequencing in a study of blood T cell repertoires in COVID-19. Whole-study context: COVID-19 samples, acute and convalescent, were from the United States, Italy and Spain. PBMCs, B-cell-depleted T cells, or T cells provided the cDNA or gDNA that made up the material.

Individuals aged 18 to 89 years were recruited from around 22 US areas. Source study methods: From reference gene primer amplification, estimates of nucleated cell counts were derived. The repertoire was sequenced with immunoSEQ multiplex PCR; TCRdb's copy has only in-frame clones and lacks some. That table supplies the V and J calls and clone size; D and trimming were determined from the DNA. The data hold hundreds of thousands of clones, with about 85% observed a single time. The CDR3 length is 13 residues. V was shortened by 4 bases and J by 1 base, with 7 bases between the two germline ends. Germline CDR1 LGHDT, CDR2 YNNKEL (reference sequence).

The sequence was obtained from a woman aged 45-60 years who had recovered from COVID-19. This chain uses TRBV3-1 (or the pseudogene TRBV3-2) with TRBJ1-1, with D uncertain. The specimen was PBMCs or T cells enriched from blood (not recorded which). CDR3 amino acids: CASSRPPNTEAFF. Written as DNA, the CDR3 is TGTGCCAGCAGCCGGCCTCCGAACACTGAAGCTTTCTTT.